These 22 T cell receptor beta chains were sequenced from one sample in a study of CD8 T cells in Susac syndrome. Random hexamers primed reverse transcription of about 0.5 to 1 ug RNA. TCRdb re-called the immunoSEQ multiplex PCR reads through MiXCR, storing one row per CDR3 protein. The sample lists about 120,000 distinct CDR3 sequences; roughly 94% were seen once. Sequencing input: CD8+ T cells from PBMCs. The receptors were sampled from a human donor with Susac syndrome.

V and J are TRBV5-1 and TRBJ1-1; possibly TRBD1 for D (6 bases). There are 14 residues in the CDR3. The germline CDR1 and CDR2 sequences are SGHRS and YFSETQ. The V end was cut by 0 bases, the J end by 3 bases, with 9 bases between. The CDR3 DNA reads TGCGCCAGCAGCTTGGAACAGGGCTACACTGAAGCTTTCTTT. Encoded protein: CASSLEQGYTEAFF.

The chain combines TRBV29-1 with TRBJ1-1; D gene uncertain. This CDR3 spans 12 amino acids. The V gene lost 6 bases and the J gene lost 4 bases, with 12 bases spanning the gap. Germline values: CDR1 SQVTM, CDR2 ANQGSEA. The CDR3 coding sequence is TGCAGCGTATCACCTAGAGGCACTGAAGCTTTCTTT. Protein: CSVSPRGTEAFF.

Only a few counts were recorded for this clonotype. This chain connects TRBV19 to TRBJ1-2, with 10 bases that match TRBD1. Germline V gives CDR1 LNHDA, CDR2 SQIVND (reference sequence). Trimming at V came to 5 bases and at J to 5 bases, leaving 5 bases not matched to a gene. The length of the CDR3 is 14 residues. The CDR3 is CASSPGTGDYGYTF. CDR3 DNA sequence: TGTGCCAGTAGTCCCGGGACAGGGGATTATGGCTACACCTTC.

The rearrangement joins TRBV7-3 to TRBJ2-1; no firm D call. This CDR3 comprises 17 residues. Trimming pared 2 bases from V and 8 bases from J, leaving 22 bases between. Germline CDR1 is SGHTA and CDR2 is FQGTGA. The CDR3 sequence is CASSLFDFAGNLDEQFF. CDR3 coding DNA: TGTGCCAGCAGCTTATTCGATTTTGCAGGAAATTTGGATGAGCAGTTCTTC.

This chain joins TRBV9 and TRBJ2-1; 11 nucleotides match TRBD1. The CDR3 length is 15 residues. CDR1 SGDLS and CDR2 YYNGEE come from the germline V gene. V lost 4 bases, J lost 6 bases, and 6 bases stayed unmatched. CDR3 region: CASSPGTGGGNEQFF. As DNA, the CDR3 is TGTGCCAGCAGCCCTGGGACAGGGGGGGGCAATGAGCAGTTCTTC.

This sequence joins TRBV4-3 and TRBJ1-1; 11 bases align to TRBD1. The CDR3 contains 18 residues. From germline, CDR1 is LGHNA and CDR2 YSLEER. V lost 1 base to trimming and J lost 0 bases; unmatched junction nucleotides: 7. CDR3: CASSQGPGQGGVNTEAFF. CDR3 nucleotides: TGCGCCAGCAGCCAAGGCCCGGGACAGGGGGGCGTGAACACTGAAGCTTTCTTT.

Here the CDR3 DNA reads TGTGCCAGTAGTATCCCGGGGCCCAACTATGGCTACACCTTC. It translates to CASSIPGPNYGYTF. This sequence joins TRBV19 and TRBJ1-2; D perhaps matches TRBD1 (5 bases). Germline V gives CDR1 LNHDA, CDR2 SQIVND (reference sequence). Between the trimmed V and J ends, which lost 3 bases and 2 bases, there was a span of 10 bases. This CDR3 spans 14 amino acids.

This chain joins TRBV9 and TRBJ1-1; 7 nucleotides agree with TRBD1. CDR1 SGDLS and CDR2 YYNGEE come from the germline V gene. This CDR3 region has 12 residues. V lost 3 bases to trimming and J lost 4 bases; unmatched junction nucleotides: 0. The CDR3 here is CASSAGGTEAFF. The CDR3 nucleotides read TGTGCCAGCAGCGCAGGGGGCACTGAAGCTTTCTTT. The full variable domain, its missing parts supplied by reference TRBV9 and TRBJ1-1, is DSGVTQTPKHLITATGQRVTLRCSPRSGDLSVYWYQQSLDQGLQFLIQYYNGEERAKGNILERFSAQQFPDLHSELNLSSLELGDSALYFCASSAGGTEAFFGQGTRLTVV.

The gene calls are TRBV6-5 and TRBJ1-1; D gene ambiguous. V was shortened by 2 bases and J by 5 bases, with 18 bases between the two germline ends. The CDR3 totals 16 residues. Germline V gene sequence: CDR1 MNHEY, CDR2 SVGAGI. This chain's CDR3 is CASSYLAAEEATEAFF. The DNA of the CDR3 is TGTGCCAGCAGTTACCTGGCAGCGGAGGAAGCTACTGAAGCTTTCTTT.

This CDR3 reads CSVEDTGTASYNEQFF. Written as DNA, the CDR3 is TGCAGCGTTGAAGATACTGGGACCGCCTCCTACAATGAGCAGTTCTTC. The rearrangement joins TRBV29-1 to TRBJ2-1; either TRBD1 or TRBD2 may supply D (5 bases each). V lost 0 bases, J lost 0 bases, and 12 bases lay in between. Germline V lookup: CDR1 SQVTM, CDR2 ANQGSEA. CDR3 length: 16 residues.

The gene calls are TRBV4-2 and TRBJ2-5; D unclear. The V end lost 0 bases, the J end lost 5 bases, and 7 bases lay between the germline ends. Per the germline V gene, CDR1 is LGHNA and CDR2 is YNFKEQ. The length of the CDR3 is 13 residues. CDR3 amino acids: CASSQETAETQYF. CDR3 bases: TGTGCCAGCAGCCAAGAAACGGCTGAGACCCAGTACTTC.

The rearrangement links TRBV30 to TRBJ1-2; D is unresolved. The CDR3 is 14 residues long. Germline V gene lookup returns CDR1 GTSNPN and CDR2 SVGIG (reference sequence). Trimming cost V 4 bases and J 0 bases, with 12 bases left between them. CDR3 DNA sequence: TGTGCCTGGACCATAAAGGTAGCTAACTATGGCTACACCTTC. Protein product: CAWTIKVANYGYTF.

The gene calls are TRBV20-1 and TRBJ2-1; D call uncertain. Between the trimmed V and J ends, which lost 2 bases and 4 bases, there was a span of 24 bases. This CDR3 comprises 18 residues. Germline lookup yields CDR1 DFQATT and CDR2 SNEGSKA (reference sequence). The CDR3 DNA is TGCAGTGCTAGACGAGTGGGGTCGATGGACGAGAGGTACAATGAGCAGTTCTTC. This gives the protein CSARRVGSMDERYNEQFF.

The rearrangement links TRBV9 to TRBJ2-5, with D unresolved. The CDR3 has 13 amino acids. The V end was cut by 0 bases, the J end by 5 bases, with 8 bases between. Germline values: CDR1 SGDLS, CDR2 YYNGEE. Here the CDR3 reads CASSVVVGETQYF. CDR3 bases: TGTGCCAGCAGCGTAGTGGTGGGGGAGACCCAGTACTTC.

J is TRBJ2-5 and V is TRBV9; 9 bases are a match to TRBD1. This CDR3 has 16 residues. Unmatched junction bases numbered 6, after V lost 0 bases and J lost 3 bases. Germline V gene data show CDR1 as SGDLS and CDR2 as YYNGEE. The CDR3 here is CASSVEDRGFEETQYF. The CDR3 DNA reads TGTGCCAGCAGCGTAGAGGACAGGGGATTTGAAGAGACCCAGTACTTC.

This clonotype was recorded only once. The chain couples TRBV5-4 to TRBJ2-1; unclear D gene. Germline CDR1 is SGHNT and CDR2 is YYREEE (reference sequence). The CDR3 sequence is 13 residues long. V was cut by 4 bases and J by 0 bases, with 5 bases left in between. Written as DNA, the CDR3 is TGTGCCAGCAGCGAGACCTCCTACAATGAGCAGTTCTTC. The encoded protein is CASSETSYNEQFF.

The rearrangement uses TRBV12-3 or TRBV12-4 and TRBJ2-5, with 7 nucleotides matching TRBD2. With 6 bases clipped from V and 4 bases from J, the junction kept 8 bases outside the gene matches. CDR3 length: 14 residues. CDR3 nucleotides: TGTGCCAGCAGCCCTACCGGACTAGTAGAGACCCAGTACTTC. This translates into CASSPTGLVETQYF.

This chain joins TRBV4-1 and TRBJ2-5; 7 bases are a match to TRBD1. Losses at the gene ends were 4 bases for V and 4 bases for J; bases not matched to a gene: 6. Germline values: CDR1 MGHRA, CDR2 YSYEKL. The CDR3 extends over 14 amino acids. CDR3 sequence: CASSPLPGGETQYF. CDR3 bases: TGCGCCAGCAGCCCCCTTCCAGGGGGAGAGACCCAGTACTTC.

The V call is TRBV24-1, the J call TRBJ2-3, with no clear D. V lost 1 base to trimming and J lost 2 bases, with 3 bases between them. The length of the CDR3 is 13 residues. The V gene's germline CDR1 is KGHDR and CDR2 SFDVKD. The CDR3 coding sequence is TGTGCCACCAGTGATTTTGACACAGATACGCAGTATTTT. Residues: CATSDFDTDTQYF.

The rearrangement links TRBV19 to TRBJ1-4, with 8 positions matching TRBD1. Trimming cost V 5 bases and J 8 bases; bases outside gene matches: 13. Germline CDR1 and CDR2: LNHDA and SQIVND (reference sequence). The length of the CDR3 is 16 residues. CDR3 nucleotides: TGTGCCAGTAGTCCCCCACCTGACAGGGGAGGAGAAAAACTGTTTTTT. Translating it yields CASSPPPDRGGEKLFF.

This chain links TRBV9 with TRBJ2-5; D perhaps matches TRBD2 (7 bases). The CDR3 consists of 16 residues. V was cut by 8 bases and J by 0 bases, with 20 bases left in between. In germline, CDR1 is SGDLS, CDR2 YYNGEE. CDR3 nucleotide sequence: TGTGCCAGAGGGGGGGGAGGGCTTCGCGACCAAGAGACCCAGTACTTC. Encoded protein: CARGGGGLRDQETQYF. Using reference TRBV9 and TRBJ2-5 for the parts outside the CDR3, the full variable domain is DSGVTQTPKHLITATGQRVTLRCSPRSGDLSVYWYQQSLDQGLQFLIQYYNGEERAKGNILERFSAQQFPDLHSELNLSSLELGDSALYFCARGGGGLRDQETQYFGPGTRLLVL.

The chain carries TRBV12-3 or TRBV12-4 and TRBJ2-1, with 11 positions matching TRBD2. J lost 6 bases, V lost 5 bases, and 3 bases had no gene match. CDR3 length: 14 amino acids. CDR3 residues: CASSDGTSGNEQFF. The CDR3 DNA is TGTGCCAGCAGTGACGGGACTAGCGGCAATGAGCAGTTCTTC.